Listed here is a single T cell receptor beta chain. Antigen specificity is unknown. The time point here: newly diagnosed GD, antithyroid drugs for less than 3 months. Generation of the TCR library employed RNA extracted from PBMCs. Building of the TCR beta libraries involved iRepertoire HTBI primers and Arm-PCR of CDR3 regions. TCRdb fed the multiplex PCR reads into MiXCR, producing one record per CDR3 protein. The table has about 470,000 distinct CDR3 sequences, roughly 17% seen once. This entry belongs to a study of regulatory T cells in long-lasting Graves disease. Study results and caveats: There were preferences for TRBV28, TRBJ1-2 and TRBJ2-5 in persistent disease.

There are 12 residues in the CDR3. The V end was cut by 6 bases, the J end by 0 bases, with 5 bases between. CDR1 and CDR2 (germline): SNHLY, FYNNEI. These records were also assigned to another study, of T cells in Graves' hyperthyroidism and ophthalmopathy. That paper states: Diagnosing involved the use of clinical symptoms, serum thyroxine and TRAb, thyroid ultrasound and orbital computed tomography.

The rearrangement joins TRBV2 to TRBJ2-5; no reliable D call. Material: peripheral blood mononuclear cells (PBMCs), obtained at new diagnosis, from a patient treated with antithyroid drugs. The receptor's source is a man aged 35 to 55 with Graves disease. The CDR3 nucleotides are TGTGCCAGCAGCATATACCAAGAGACCCAGTACTTC. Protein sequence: CASSIYQETQYF.